Listed here are 7 T cell receptor delta chains from one sample, sequenced in a study of gamma-delta T cells after stem cell transplantation. TCRdb redid the clone calls on the RT-PCR reads with CATT. The sample has around 10,000 delta-chain clones, over 1% seen once. Sequenced: gamma-delta T cells. These receptors originate from a human donor. It is not recorded whose cells these are; they may come from a transplant donor.

This clone is termed large. Other DNA sequences in this sample translate to the same CDR3. The CDR3 protein is CACDLLLAGGYTDKLIF. The DNA of the CDR3 is TGTGCCTGTGATCTTCTACTGGCTGGGGGATACACCGATAAACTCATCTTT. The genes are TRDV2 and TRDJ1; 9 bases match TRDD3. The CDR3 runs 17 residues. The germline CDR1 and CDR2 sequences are GEAIGNYY and EKD. Trimming removed 4 bases from V and 0 bases from J; junction bases left unmatched: 11.

This clone turned up a few times. The chain combines TRDV2 with TRDJ1; 12 bases match TRDD3. CDR1 GEAIGNYY and CDR2 EKD come from the germline V gene. This CDR3 spans 18 amino acids. After removal of 3 bases from V and 7 bases from J, the junction contained 17 bases not matched to a gene. DNA for the CDR3: TGTGCCTGTGACTCCGTACTGGGGGATACCGTTGCGGTTGGTAAACTCATCTTT. It translates to CACDSVLGDTVAVGKLIF.

Details on this clone: A read error likely explains why the TCRdb protein, taken from a much larger clone, differs from this DNA's translation at residue 10; the protein shown is translated from the DNA. V usage is TRDV2 and J usage is TRDJ1, with 12 bases lining up with TRDD3. This CDR3 spans 16 amino acids. The J segment lost 0 bases and the V segment lost 1 base, leaving 2 bases of the junction unmatched. Germline V gene lookup returns CDR1 GEAIGNYY and CDR2 EKD. CDR3 residues: CACDTLGDTDTDKLIF. DNA of the CDR3: TGTGCCTGTGACACGCTGGGGGATACGGACACCGATAAACTCATCTTT.

In this sample, this clone turned up many times. The V call is TRDV2, the J call TRDJ1; 11 bases agree with TRDD3. This CDR3 region has 14 residues. Per the germline V gene, CDR1 is GEAIGNYY and CDR2 is EKD. The V gene end was trimmed by 3 bases and the J gene end by 4 bases; junction bases not matched to a gene: 3. CDR3 amino acids: CACDQLGDIDKLIF. In nucleotides, the CDR3 is TGTGCCTGTGACCAACTGGGGGATATCGATAAACTCATCTTT.

This clone counts as medium-sized. Other DNA sequences in the same sample also yield this CDR3. The rearrangement links TRDV2 to TRDJ1; 10 bases fit TRDD3. The CDR3 covers 23 residues. The V gene's germline CDR1 is GEAIGNYY and CDR2 EKD. Trimming at V came to 0 bases and at J to 0 bases, leaving 24 bases not matched to a gene. Here the CDR3 DNA reads TGTGCCTGTGACACCGTTGGGGTCATGTCTGGGGGATATGGGGCGAAGGACACCGATAAACTCATCTTT. Amino acids: CACDTVGVMSGGYGAKDTDKLIF.

This clone was counted many times. The sample has other DNA sequences that encode this CDR3 too. This chain joins TRDV2 and TRDJ1; 9 bases agree with TRDD3. V shed 0 bases and J 1 base; nucleotides not matched to a gene: 14. Germline CDR1 reads GEAIGNYY; CDR2 reads EKD. This CDR3 is 19 amino acids long. DNA of the CDR3: TGTGCCTGTGACACCCTACAAAGGGGGATACCCGTCCGCACCGATAAACTCATCTTT. Protein: CACDTLQRGIPVRTDKLIF.

This clone was picked up a small number of times. The chain recombines TRDV2 with TRDJ1; 11 bases agree with TRDD3. The trim removed 5 bases at V and 0 bases at J, leaving 7 bases unmatched. The CDR3 is made up of 16 amino acids. CDR1 is GEAIGNYY and CDR2 is EKD in the germline V gene. The CDR3 spells CACAELGDSDTDKLIF. The CDR3 bases are TGTGCCTGTGCCGAACTGGGGGATAGCGACACCGATAAACTCATCTTT.